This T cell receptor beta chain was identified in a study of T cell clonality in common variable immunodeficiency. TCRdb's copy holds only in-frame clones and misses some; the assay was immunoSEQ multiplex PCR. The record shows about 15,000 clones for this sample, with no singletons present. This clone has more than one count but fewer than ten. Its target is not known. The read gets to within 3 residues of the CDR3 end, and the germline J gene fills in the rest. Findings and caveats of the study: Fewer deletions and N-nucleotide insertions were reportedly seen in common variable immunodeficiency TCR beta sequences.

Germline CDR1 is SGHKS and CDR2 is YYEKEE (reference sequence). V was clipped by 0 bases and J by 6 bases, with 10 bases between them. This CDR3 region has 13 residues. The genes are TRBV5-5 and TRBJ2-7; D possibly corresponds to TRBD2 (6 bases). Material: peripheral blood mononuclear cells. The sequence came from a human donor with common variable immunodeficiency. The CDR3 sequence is CASSLGTKGEQYF. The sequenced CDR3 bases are TGTGCCAGCAGCTTGGGGACTAAGGGCGAG. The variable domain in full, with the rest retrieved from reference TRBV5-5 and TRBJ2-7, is DAGVTQSPTHLIKTRGQQVTLRCSPISGHKSVSWYQQVLGQGPQFIFQYYEKEERGRGNFPDRFSARQFPNYSSELNVNALLLGDSALYLCASSLGTKGEQYFGPGTRLTVT.